Below are 26 T cell receptor beta chains sequenced from a single sample in a study of T cell responses to AZD1222 COVID-19 vaccine. Sequenced by immunoSEQ multiplex PCR; TCRdb stores in-frame clones only, minus some. The table includes 160,000 or so clones, under 95% detected once. Sequenced material: peripheral blood, taken on day 0 of AZD1222 vaccination. Receptors originate from an adult in good health.

The V and J genes are TRBV27 and TRBJ2-1; 14 nucleotides agree with TRBD2. This CDR3 contains 15 residues. The J segment lost 7 bases and the V segment lost 2 bases, leaving 1 base of the junction unmatched. Germline V gives CDR1 MNHEY, CDR2 SMNVEV (reference sequence). The CDR3 loop is CASSLGTSGRNEQFF. In nucleotides, the CDR3 is TGTGCCAGCAGTTTAGGGACTAGCGGGAGAAATGAGCAGTTCTTC.

The chain joins TRBV3-1 (or the pseudogene TRBV3-2) to TRBJ2-3; 8 bases line up with TRBD1. The V gene's germline CDR1 is LGHDT and CDR2 YNNKEL (reference sequence). V dropped 3 bases and J dropped 2; count of bases not matched to a gene: 7. This CDR3 has 16 amino acids. This CDR3 is CASSQIRQGITDTQYF. DNA for the CDR3: TGTGCCAGCAGCCAGATCAGACAGGGGATCACAGATACGCAGTATTTT.

This sequence joins TRBV2 and TRBJ2-2; 13 nucleotides agree with TRBD2. This CDR3 has 16 residues. The junction had 5 bases not matched to a gene; V was cut back by 10 bases and J by 0 bases. Germline-derived CDR1 and CDR2 are SNHLY and FYNNEI. The CDR3 sequence: CAILGLAGANTGELFF. The CDR3 DNA reads as TGTGCCATCCTAGGACTAGCGGGGGCGAACACCGGGGAGCTGTTTTTT.

CDR3 sequence (DNA): TGTGCCAGCAACACGGGGACCTATAATTCACCCCTCCACTTT. Residues: CASNTGTYNSPLHF. This chain connects TRBV27 to TRBJ1-6; no clear D. The CDR3 consists of 14 residues. V lost 7 bases to trimming and J lost 2 bases, with 9 bases between them. Germline CDR1 is MNHEY and CDR2 is SMNVEV (reference sequence).

This chain connects TRBV28 to TRBJ1-2, with TRBD1 as a possible D gene (5 bases). This CDR3 spans 12 amino acids. Trimming took off 4 bases at V and 5 bases at J, with 8 bases between the two ends. Germline V gene lookup returns CDR1 MDHEN and CDR2 SYDVKM. CDR3 in amino acids: CASSSGLYGYTF. The DNA of the CDR3 is TGTGCCAGCAGTTCAGGGTTATATGGCTACACCTTC.

CDR3 amino acids: CAWRPRRRTYEQYF. The DNA for the CDR3 is TGTGCCTGGAGACCGAGACGGAGGACTTACGAGCAGTACTTC. This chain uses TRBV30 with TRBJ2-7; a possible D gene is TRBD2 (5 bases). CDR3 length: 14 amino acids. Germline values: CDR1 GTSNPN, CDR2 SVGIG (reference sequence). Trimming removed 3 bases at V and 4 bases at J, with 16 bases between.

The rearrangement uses TRBV21-1 and TRBJ1-1. TRBV21-1 is a recognized pseudogene. This CDR3 contains 17 residues. The CDR3 nucleotides read TGTGCCAGCAGCATAAGGGTCGGGGCGCGGATAAGAACTGAAGCTTTCTTT. Amino acid sequence: CASSIRVGARIRTEAFF.

In its sample, this clone was seen a few times. The chain uses TRBV7-8 and TRBJ2-1; a weak D match, TRBD2 (6 bases). CDR1 and CDR2 from the germline V gene are SGHVS and FQNEAQ. V was cut by 7 bases and J by 6 bases, with 16 bases left in between. This CDR3 contains 14 residues. The CDR3 DNA is TGTGCCAGCACCGCCAAGCTAGCGCGCAATGAGCAGTTCTTC. Its protein is CASTAKLARNEQFF.

In nucleotides, the CDR3 is TGTGCCAGCAGTGAGGAAAACACCGGGGAGCTGTTTTTT. The encoded protein is CASSEENTGELFF. The gene calls are TRBV2 and TRBJ2-2; D gene ambiguous. Trimming took off 3 bases at V and 2 bases at J, with 4 bases between the two ends. Germline V lookup: CDR1 SNHLY, CDR2 FYNNEI. The CDR3 sequence is 13 residues long. Complete variable domain (other parts from reference TRBV2 and TRBJ2-2): EPEVTQTPSHQVTQMGQEVILRCVPISNHLYFYWYRQILGQKVEFLVSFYNNEISEKSEIFDDQFSVERPDGSNFTLKIRSTKLEDSAMYFCASSEENTGELFFGEGSRLTVL.

This rearrangement joins TRBV6-1 to TRBJ1-6; unclear D gene. CDR3 length equals 15 residues. V was pared by 1 base and J by 5 bases, with 9 bases between. The germline CDR1 and CDR2 sequences are MNHNS and SASEGT. CDR3 sequence: CASSEEVRDNSPLHF. CDR3 sequence (DNA): TGTGCCAGCAGTGAAGAGGTGAGGGATAATTCACCCCTCCACTTT.

J is TRBJ1-2 and V is TRBV2; the D is unclear. The CDR3 is made up of 13 amino acids. The V and J ends lost 5 bases and 2 bases respectively, with 9 bases between them. The germline V gene encodes CDR1 SNHLY and CDR2 FYNNEI. This CDR3 is CASSFGWNYGYTF. In DNA, the CDR3 is TGTGCCAGCAGTTTTGGATGGAACTATGGCTACACCTTC. Based on the CDR3 plus reference TRBV2 and TRBJ1-2, the full variable domain is EPEVTQTPSHQVTQMGQEVILRCVPISNHLYFYWYRQILGQKVEFLVSFYNNEISEKSEIFDDQFSVERPDGSNFTLKIRSTKLEDSAMYFCASSFGWNYGYTFGSGTRLTVV.

This rearrangement joins TRBV2 to TRBJ2-1, with 8 nucleotides matching TRBD2. The germline CDR1 and CDR2 sequences are SNHLY and FYNNEI. V dropped 7 bases and J dropped 15; count of bases not matched to a gene: 11. The CDR3 has 12 residues. The CDR3 DNA reads TGTGCCAGCACAAGGACTAGCCCGAATCTGTTCTTC. Residues: CASTRTSPNLFF.

J is TRBJ2-2 and V is TRBV30; 10 nucleotides match TRBD2. The CDR3 loop spans 16 amino acids. The germline gives CDR1 GTSNPN, CDR2 SVGIG (reference sequence). V shed 3 bases and J 4 bases; nucleotides not matched to a gene: 8. The CDR3 bases are TGTGCCTGGAGCCCCCCGGGACTAGCGCTCACCGGGGAGCTGTTTTTT. This sequence encodes CAWSPPGLALTGELFF.

This chain links TRBV7-3 with TRBJ1-5; D possibly corresponds to TRBD1 (6 bases). This CDR3 region has 14 residues. The V end lost 6 bases, the J end lost 5 bases, and 14 bases lay between the germline ends. Germline-derived CDR1 and CDR2 are SGHTA and FQGTGA. This CDR3 reads CASSLGGADQPQHF. The DNA of the CDR3 is TGTGCCAGCAGTCTAGGGGGGGCTGATCAGCCCCAGCATTTT.

This chain joins TRBV5-4 and TRBJ2-7, with D possibly called TRBD1 or TRBD2 (5 bases each). In germline, CDR1 is SGHNT, CDR2 YYREEE (reference sequence). V gave up 2 bases and J gave up 3 bases, with 12 bases separating them. This CDR3 region has 14 residues. CDR3 protein: CASSFGTTDYEQYF. In DNA form, the CDR3 reads TGTGCCAGCAGCTTCGGGACCACCGACTACGAGCAGTACTTC.

The chain combines TRBV10-1 with TRBJ2-1, with TRBD2 matching over 7 bases. The V gene end was trimmed by 4 bases and the J gene end by 4 bases; junction bases not matched to a gene: 7. CDR3 size: 15 residues. Germline V lookup: CDR1 WNHNN, CDR2 SYGVQD (reference sequence). The CDR3 DNA sequence: TGCGCCAGCAGTGCGTCGGGAGGCATATACAATGAGCAGTTCTTC. Translation: CASSASGGIYNEQFF.

The chain uses TRBV19 and TRBJ2-6; 12 bases are shared with TRBD2. CDR3 length: 20 residues. The germline V gene has CDR1 LNHDA and CDR2 SQIVND (reference sequence). V shed 1 base and J 0 bases; nucleotides not matched to a gene: 7. The CDR3: CASSIGLAGGRISGANVLTF. The CDR3 DNA reads TGTGCCAGTAGTATAGGGCTAGCGGGAGGGAGGATCTCTGGGGCCAACGTCCTGACTTTC.

The rearrangement joins TRBV19 to TRBJ1-1; 10 bases align to TRBD1. CDR1 LNHDA and CDR2 SQIVND come from the germline V gene (reference sequence). The CDR3 contains 13 residues. The trim removed 5 bases at V and 5 bases at J, leaving 2 bases unmatched. The CDR3 DNA follows: TGTGCCAGTAGTGACAGGGGGCAGACTGAAGCTTTCTTT. It codes for CASSDRGQTEAFF. Based on the CDR3 plus reference TRBV19 and TRBJ1-1, the full variable domain is DGGITQSPKYLFRKEGQNVTLSCEQNLNHDAMYWYRQDPGQGLRLIYYSQIVNDFQKGDIAEGYSVSREKKESFPLTVTSAQKNPTAFYLCASSDRGQTEAFFGQGTRLTVV.

The count of this clone is one. V and J are TRBV11-3 and TRBJ2-7, with TRBD1 matching over 8 bases. The CDR3 covers 14 residues. Germline loops: CDR1 SGHNT, CDR2 YENEEA. The junction had 2 bases not matched to a gene; V was cut back by 0 bases and J by 4 bases. CDR3 amino acids: CASSLEDRAYEQYF. DNA of the CDR3: TGTGCCAGCAGCTTAGAGGACAGGGCGTACGAGCAGTACTTC.

The gene calls are TRBV30 and TRBJ1-1, with 8 bases identical to TRBD1. In germline, CDR1 is GTSNPN, CDR2 SVGIG (reference sequence). Unmatched junction bases numbered 12, after V lost 1 base and J lost 5 bases. The CDR3 length is 16 residues. CDR3 residues: CAWSASRTGFITEAFF. In nucleotides, the CDR3 is TGTGCCTGGAGTGCAAGCCGGACAGGGTTTATAACTGAAGCTTTCTTT.

This clone has just one count. The genes are TRBV27 and TRBJ1-5; D ambiguous. Germline values: CDR1 MNHEY, CDR2 SMNVEV (reference sequence). The CDR3 totals 14 residues. Trimming cost V 1 base and J 3 bases, with 7 bases left between them. The CDR3 sequence: CASSLLGPNQPQHF. Here the CDR3 DNA reads TGTGCCAGCAGTTTATTAGGGCCCAATCAGCCCCAGCATTTT.

The chain uses TRBV28 and TRBJ2-2, with D possibly being TRBD1 (6 bases). The germline V and J ends were trimmed by 6 bases and 0 bases, with 14 bases remaining between them. Germline-derived CDR1 and CDR2 are MDHEN and SYDVKM. This CDR3 is built from 16 residues. CDR3 loop: CASRRDTRPNTGELFF. CDR3 coding DNA: TGTGCCAGCAGAAGGGACACTCGCCCGAACACCGGGGAGCTGTTTTTT.

The rearrangement links TRBV27 to TRBJ2-7; the match to TRBD2 covers 7 bases. The CDR3 contains 14 residues. With V trimmed by 5 bases and J by 6 bases, 10 bases remained unmatched. Per the germline V gene, CDR1 is MNHEY and CDR2 is SMNVEV (reference sequence). CDR3 residues: CASSLSGHPGEQYF. The CDR3 nucleotides are TGTGCCAGCAGTCTTAGCGGGCACCCCGGCGAGCAGTACTTC.

The V call is TRBV2, the J call TRBJ2-3; TRBD2 matches at 9 bases. Trimming took 6 bases from V and 1 from J; bases not matched to a gene: 5. Germline CDR1 is SNHLY and CDR2 is FYNNEI. The CDR3 runs to 15 residues. CDR3 DNA: TGTGCCAGCAGCATGACTAGCGGCCGCACAGATACGCAGTATTTT. Protein: CASSMTSGRTDTQYF.

The chain employs TRBV7-3 and TRBJ2-7; 7 nucleotides align to TRBD1. The junction had 11 bases not matched to a gene; V was cut back by 5 bases and J by 4 bases. In germline, CDR1 is SGHTA, CDR2 FQGTGA. The CDR3 covers 15 residues. CDR3 residues: CASSPAPGQRYEQYF. CDR3 DNA sequence: TGTGCCAGCAGCCCCGCGCCGGGACAGCGATACGAGCAGTACTTC.

This chain joins TRBV19 and TRBJ2-7, with D tentatively TRBD1 or TRBD2 (5 bases each). Trimming took 7 bases from V and 5 from J, leaving 15 bases between them. The CDR3 loop spans 13 amino acids. Germline V lookup: CDR1 LNHDA, CDR2 SQIVND (reference sequence). The DNA for the CDR3 is TGTGCCAGTAACGGGGACGGTAGACACGAGCAGTACTTC. Encoded protein: CASNGDGRHEQYF.